These 9 T cell receptor beta chains originate from one sample sequenced in a study of T cell repertoires in cytomegalovirus infection. Each CDR3 protein is one row after TCRdb ran MiXCR on the reads. The table has some 500,000 distinct CDR3 sequences, approximately 40% seen once. No cognate antigen is known for these TCRs. The source was cultured PBMCs, collected from culture after CMV antigen stimulation. The receptor set was obtained from a human donor in good health (CMV status not recorded). Some clones in this sample may be carry-over from other donors' samples.

The chain recombines TRBV6-1 with TRBJ2-1, with TRBD2 matching 9 bases. The V gene's germline CDR1 is MNHNS and CDR2 SASEGT. CDR3 size: 15 residues. J was trimmed by 4 bases and V by 6 bases; bases with no gene match: 7. CDR3: CASRLISGSYNEQFF. CDR3 bases: TGTGCCAGCAGACTCATTAGCGGGAGTTACAATGAGCAGTTCTTC.

V is TRBV7-8 and J is TRBJ2-1; 8 bases align to TRBD2. Germline CDR1 and CDR2: SGHVS and FQNEAQ. The CDR3 loop spans 16 amino acids. J gave up 6 bases and V 0 bases, and 7 bases lay outside the gene matches. The CDR3 spells CASSLAGTSKFNEQFF. The CDR3 nucleotides read TGTGCCAGCAGCTTAGCAGGGACTAGTAAGTTCAATGAGCAGTTCTTC.

The rearrangement links TRBV7-2 to TRBJ2-7; 8 positions agree with TRBD1. The CDR3 has 13 residues. Germline V CDR1 and CDR2: SGHTA, FQGNSA. V shed 11 bases, J shed 0 bases, and the junction held 6 bases outside the gene matches. The CDR3 protein is CAGGTGSSYEQYF. The CDR3 coding sequence is TGTGCCGGAGGGACAGGAAGCTCCTACGAGCAGTACTTC.

This clonotype was counted at least ten times. The chain is built from TRBV7-8 and TRBJ2-3; 10 nucleotides line up with TRBD2. Per the germline V gene, CDR1 is SGHVS and CDR2 is FQNEAQ. CDR3 length: 15 residues. V shed 0 bases, J shed 6 bases, and the junction held 3 bases outside the gene matches. The CDR3 DNA reads TGTGCCAGCAGCTTAGCAACTAGCGGGAAGGATACGCAGTATTTT. This codes for CASSLATSGKDTQYF.

The chain is built from TRBV7-8 and TRBJ1-1; D is unresolved. Trimming pared 3 bases from V and 0 bases from J, leaving 14 bases between. This CDR3 has 16 amino acids. Germline-derived CDR1 and CDR2 are SGHVS and FQNEAQ. This chain's CDR3 is CASSLRRQLMNTEAFF. CDR3 DNA: TGTGCCAGCAGCTTGCGTAGGCAGTTAATGAACACTGAAGCTTTCTTT.

V is TRBV7-9 and J is TRBJ2-3; a possible D gene is TRBD2 (5 bases). The CDR3 is 17 residues long. V dropped 2 bases and J dropped 2 bases, with 17 bases sitting between them. The germline CDR1 and CDR2 sequences are SEHNR and FQNEAQ (reference sequence). CDR3 DNA sequence: TGTGCCAGCAGCTTATCTCCCCCGGACTGGAACACAGATACGCAGTATTTT. It yields the protein CASSLSPPDWNTDTQYF.

There are a few counts of this clonotype. The rearrangement links TRBV5-1 to TRBJ1-4; D is undetermined. The CDR3 is 17 residues long. Germline V gene sequence: CDR1 SGHRS, CDR2 YFSETQ. V was pared by 1 base and J by 4 bases, with 17 bases between. CDR3 sequence: CASSLRPPARSNEKLFF. For the CDR3, the DNA is TGCGCCAGCAGCTTGCGGCCGCCAGCCAGGAGTAATGAAAAACTGTTTTTT.

This clonotype appeared a few times. The V call is TRBV7-2, the J call TRBJ2-1; D gene ambiguous. There are 15 residues in the CDR3. V shed 0 bases and J shed 1 base, with 7 bases lying between them. Germline values: CDR1 SGHTA, CDR2 FQGNSA. CDR3 DNA sequence: TGTGCCAGCAGCTTAGCAGGGCAATCCTACAATGAGCAGTTCTTC. Translating it yields CASSLAGQSYNEQFF.

This clonotype came up a few times. The chain recombines TRBV6-1 with TRBJ2-1, with 7 bases matching TRBD2. Trimming at V came to 4 bases and at J to 2 bases, leaving 11 bases not matched to a gene. The germline CDR1 and CDR2 sequences are MNHNS and SASEGT. CDR3 size: 17 residues. The CDR3 region is CASSGGGLAATYNEQFF. The CDR3 DNA is TGTGCCAGCAGTGGCGGTGGGCTAGCGGCAACCTACAATGAGCAGTTCTTC.